This T cell receptor beta chain was sequenced during a study of CD8+ T cells in alopecia areata. Lesional scalp tissue (obtained by punch biopsy) and peripheral blood were collected from alopecia areata patients. PBMCs were stained for CD3, CD4 and CD8, and CD4+ and CD8+ T cells were sorted. The study's findings and limits: In patients, TCRs were shared less clearly than in mice, and HLA may possibly be involved.

Once RNA had been extracted, it was reverse transcribed into cDNA to act as the sequencing template. Generated by immunoSEQ multiplex PCR, the TCRdb table keeps only in-frame clones and is missing some. The sample contains 150,000 to 200,000 clones, about 72% of which appear only once. This clone was counted only a few times. Its antigen is unknown. The receptor was derived from a human donor with alopecia areata. The material sequenced was CD8+ T cells sorted from blood, taken at week 0.

CDR3 coding DNA: TGTGCCAGCAGCCTGGCAGGGCACACTGAAGCTTTCTTT. Translation gives CASSLAGHTEAFF. This chain uses TRBV6-5 with TRBJ1-1; TRBD1 is a possible D gene (5 bases). The CDR3 spans 13 residues. Germline CDR1 and CDR2: MNHEY and SVGAGI. The ends were cut back, 6 bases at V and 3 bases at J, with 11 bases in the middle.